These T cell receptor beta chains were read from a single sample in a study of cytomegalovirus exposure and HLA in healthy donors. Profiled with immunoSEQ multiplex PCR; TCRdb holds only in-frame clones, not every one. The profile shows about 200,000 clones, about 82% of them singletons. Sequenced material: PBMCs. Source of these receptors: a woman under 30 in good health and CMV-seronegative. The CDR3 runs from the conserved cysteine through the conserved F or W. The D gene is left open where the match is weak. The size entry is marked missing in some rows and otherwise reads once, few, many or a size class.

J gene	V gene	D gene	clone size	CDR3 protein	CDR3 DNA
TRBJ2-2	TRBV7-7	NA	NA	CASSLHRATGELFF	TGTGCCAGCAGCTTACACAGGGCCACCGGGGAGCTGTTTTTT
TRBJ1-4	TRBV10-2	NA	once	CASSRQSNEKLFF	TGCGCCAGCAGCAGACAGTCTAATGAAAAACTGTTTTTT
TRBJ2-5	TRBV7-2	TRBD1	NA	CASSLWTGVGETQYF	TGTGCCAGCAGCTTGTGGACAGGGGTAGGAGAGACCCAGTACTTC
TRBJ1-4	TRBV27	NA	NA	CASSSSRQIATNEKLFF	TGTGCCAGCAGTTCCTCGCGACAAATCGCAACTAATGAAAAACTGTTTTTT
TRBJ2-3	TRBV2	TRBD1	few	CASSPGQSITDTQYF	TGTGCCAGCAGCCCGGGACAGTCAATCACAGATACGCAGTATTTT
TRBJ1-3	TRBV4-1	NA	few	CASSQGGRAGNTIYF	TGCGCCAGCAGCCAAGGGGGCAGGGCGGGAAACACCATATATTTT
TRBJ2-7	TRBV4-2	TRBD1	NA	CASSQALDRGGYEQYF	TGTGCCAGCAGCCAAGCCCTGGACAGGGGTGGCTACGAGCAGTACTTC
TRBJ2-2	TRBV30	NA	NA	CARRGLRNTGELFF	TGTGCCCGCCGCGGTCTGAGGAACACCGGGGAGCTGTTTTTT
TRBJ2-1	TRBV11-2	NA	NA	CASSLGAGLAFSPYNEQFF	TGTGCCAGCAGCTTAGGGGCAGGTCTAGCGTTTAGCCCCTACAATGAGCAGTTCTTC
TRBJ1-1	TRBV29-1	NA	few	CSVRTDMNTEAFF	TGCAGCGTTCGGACAGATATGAACACTGAAGCTTTCTTT
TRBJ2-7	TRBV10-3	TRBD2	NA	CAIRLGTSAYEQYF	TGTGCCATCAGGTTGGGGACTAGCGCCTACGAGCAGTACTTC
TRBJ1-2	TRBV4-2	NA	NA	CASSSRGELGGYTF	TGTGCCAGCAGCTCCCGCGGGGAGCTCGGGGGCTACACCTTC
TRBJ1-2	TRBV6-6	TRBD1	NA	CASSYETGQGYTF	TGTGCCAGCAGTTACGAGACAGGGCAGGGCTACACCTTC
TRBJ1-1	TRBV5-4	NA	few	CASSSGGGRDEAFF	TGTGCCAGCAGCTCAGGAGGTGGCAGAGATGAAGCTTTCTTT
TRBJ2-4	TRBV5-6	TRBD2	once	CASSRTSGSSRIAKNIQYF	TGTGCCAGCAGCCGGACTAGCGGGAGCTCCCGTATAGCCAAAAACATTCAGTACTTC
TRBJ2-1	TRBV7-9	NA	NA	CASSKTWARGNEQFF	TGTGCCAGCAGTAAAACATGGGCGCGCGGGAATGAGCAGTTCTTC
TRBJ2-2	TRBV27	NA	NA	CASSRPRSTGELFF	TGTGCCAGCAGTCGTCCACGTAGCACCGGGGAGCTGTTTTTT
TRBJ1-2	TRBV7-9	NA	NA	CASNPGIGNGYTF	TGTGCCAGCAACCCGGGGATAGGGAATGGCTACACCTTC
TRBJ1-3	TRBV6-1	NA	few	CASRHVSGNTIYF	TGTGCCAGCAGACACGTCTCTGGAAACACCATATATTTT
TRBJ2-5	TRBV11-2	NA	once	CASSSPGSADRETQYF	TGTGCCAGCAGCTCCCCAGGGTCCGCCGATCGGGAGACCCAGTACTTC
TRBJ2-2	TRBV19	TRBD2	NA	CASKEGSGREAGELFF	TGTGCCAGTAAGGAGGGAAGCGGGAGGGAAGCCGGGGAGCTGTTTTTT
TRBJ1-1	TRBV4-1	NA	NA	CASSQVTRVEAFF	TGCGCCAGCAGCCAAGTCACCAGGGTTGAAGCTTTCTTT
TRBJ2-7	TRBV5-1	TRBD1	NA	CASKSWTGVGNEQYF	TGCGCCAGCAAATCCTGGACAGGGGTCGGCAACGAGCAGTACTTC
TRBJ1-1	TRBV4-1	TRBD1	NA	CASSLRDRGLTEAFF	TGCGCCAGCAGCCTCCGGGACAGGGGACTAACTGAAGCTTTCTTT